The 21 T cell receptor beta chains below come from one sample, sequenced in a study of T-cell reconstitution after alpha-beta-depleted transplantation in children. The antigens of these receptors remain unknown. Preparing the TCRbeta library involved the use of unique molecular identifiers. TCRdb re-derived calls from the PCR reads in MiXCR, one entry per CDR3 protein. The sample consists of about 300,000 distinct CDR3 sequences, 7.5% to 9% of them appearing once. Findings and caveats of the study: From newly produced T cells came most of the T-cell counts and diversity one year after transplant.

The starting material was peripheral blood, obtained 360 days after TCRalphabeta/CD19-depleted stem cell transplant. These receptors all stem from a female patient younger than 10 who had a stem cell transplant for Fanconi anemia, so the T cells may come from the graft donor.

This clonotype was detected many times. V usage is TRBV7-8 and J usage is TRBJ1-4; 8 bases are shared with TRBD1. In germline, CDR1 is SGHVS, CDR2 FQNEAQ. The J segment lost 6 bases and the V segment lost 4 bases, leaving 7 bases of the junction unmatched. This CDR3 contains 15 residues. CDR3 sequence: CASSSLRDRHEKLFF. The CDR3 DNA follows: TGTGCCAGCAGCTCATTACGGGACAGGCATGAAAAACTGTTTTTT.

The rearrangement links TRBV7-3 to TRBJ2-3; 10 bases are a match to TRBD2. The CDR3 sequence is 15 residues long. The junction had 8 bases not matched to a gene; V was cut back by 4 bases and J by 7 bases. Germline values: CDR1 SGHTA, CDR2 FQGTGA. The CDR3 region is CASSSIAGGRNTQYF. Written as DNA, the CDR3 is TGTGCCAGCAGCTCTATAGCGGGGGGTAGGAATACGCAGTATTTT. Together with reference TRBV7-3 and TRBJ2-3, the CDR3 gives the full variable domain: GAGVSQTPSNKVTEKGKYVELRCDPISGHTALYWYRQSLGQGPEFLIYFQGTGAADDSGLPNDRFFAVRPEGSVSTLKIQRTERGDSAVYLCASSSIAGGRNTQYFGPGTRLTVL.

This clonotype was recorded at least ten times. The CDR3 DNA is TGTGCCAGCAGCGCCGGACGCTACAATGAGCAGTTCTTC. As protein: CASSAGRYNEQFF. This rearrangement joins TRBV9 to TRBJ2-1, with D uncertain. V was shortened by 3 bases and J by 3 bases, with 7 bases between the two germline ends. This CDR3 is 13 amino acids long. Looked up from germline, CDR1 is SGDLS and CDR2 is YYNGEE.

The V and J genes are TRBV6-2 or TRBV6-3 and TRBJ2-3; possibly TRBD1 for D (6 bases). V lost 4 bases and J 0 bases, leaving 17 bases between the germline ends. Germline assignment: CDR1 MNHEY and CDR2 SVGEGT. CDR3 length equals 17 residues. CDR3 sequence (DNA): TGTGCCAGCAGTTGGGGGCCACCGCGGCCTAGCACAGATACGCAGTATTTT. This encodes CASSWGPPRPSTDTQYF.

The rearrangement links TRBV7-6 to TRBJ2-1, with D unresolved. V was cut by 2 bases and J by 5 bases, with 10 bases left in between. In germline, CDR1 is SGHVS, CDR2 FNYEAQ. This CDR3 region has 14 residues. CDR3 region: CASSLKRLNNEQFF. In DNA form, the CDR3 reads TGTGCCAGCAGCTTAAAAAGGCTCAACAATGAGCAGTTCTTC.

The chain is built from TRBV9 and TRBJ2-7; TRBD2 matches at 8 bases. The CDR3 is 15 residues long. The germline V gene has CDR1 SGDLS and CDR2 YYNGEE. The junction had 8 bases not matched to a gene; V was cut back by 0 bases and J by 6 bases. CDR3 DNA: TGTGCCAGCAGCGTAGAGGGTAGCGGGGTGGCCGAGCAGTACTTC. Translated: CASSVEGSGVAEQYF.

This clonotype was detected a few times. The CDR3 sequence is CASSHADISNTGELFF. CDR3 sequence (DNA): TGTGCCAGCAGCCATGCCGACATCTCGAACACCGGGGAGCTGTTTTTT. The chain carries TRBV3-1 and TRBJ2-2; the D is unclear. The V end was cut by 3 bases, the J end by 0 bases, with 11 bases between. This CDR3 has 16 residues. Germline CDR1 LGHDT, CDR2 YNNKEL (reference sequence).

In this sample, this clonotype turned up a few times. The genes are TRBV28 and TRBJ2-1, with D perhaps TRBD2 (5 bases). Germline V CDR1 and CDR2: MDHEN, SYDVKM. CDR3 length equals 15 residues. V was shortened by 2 bases and J by 4 bases, with 12 bases between the two germline ends. CDR3 loop: CASSLLGGTYNEQFF. The CDR3 bases are TGTGCCAGCAGTTTACTAGGAGGAACTTACAATGAGCAGTTCTTC.

In this sample, this clonotype turned up many times. For the CDR3, the DNA is TGCAGTGCTAGAGACTGGAGCTCCTACAATGAGCAGTTCTTC. Translating it yields CSARDWSSYNEQFF. The rearrangement uses TRBV20-1 and TRBJ2-1; D is ambiguous. Germline CDR1 is DFQATT and CDR2 is SNEGSKA (reference sequence). The CDR3 runs 14 residues. The germline V and J ends were trimmed by 0 bases and 0 bases, with 6 bases remaining between them.

A few counts support this clonotype. The chain is built from TRBV6-5 and TRBJ1-5; D is undetermined. The germline V gene encodes CDR1 MNHEY and CDR2 SVGAGI. V was clipped by 6 bases and J by 4 bases, with 7 bases between them. CDR3 length: 12 amino acids. The CDR3 nucleotides are TGTGCCAGCAGGTCCGGGAATCAGCCCCAGCATTTT. Protein product: CASRSGNQPQHF.

This clonotype was recorded many times. V usage is TRBV5-1 and J usage is TRBJ2-3; D remains ambiguous. CDR3 length: 15 residues. Germline lookup yields CDR1 SGHRS and CDR2 YFSETQ. The germline V and J ends were trimmed by 4 bases and 4 bases, with 16 bases remaining between them. CDR3 amino acids: CASSVDVGFADTQYF. In DNA, the CDR3 is TGCGCCAGCAGCGTGGATGTTGGGTTCGCAGATACGCAGTATTTT.

The sample holds many counts of this clonotype. The chain is built from TRBV5-1 and TRBJ2-5; D is possibly TRBD2 (5 bases). CDR3 size: 15 residues. CDR1 SGHRS and CDR2 YFSETQ come from the germline V gene. V was shortened by 4 bases and J by 4 bases, with 17 bases between the two germline ends. CDR3 sequence (DNA): TGCGCCAGCAGCCTACCCCGAGCTGGAGGAGAGACCCAGTACTTC. Residues: CASSLPRAGGETQYF.

Ten or more counts support this clonotype. The genes are TRBV2 and TRBJ2-1; D is uncertain. The CDR3 loop spans 13 amino acids. Trimming left V 7 bases short and J 4 bases short, with 11 bases between. Germline V CDR1 and CDR2: SNHLY, FYNNEI. The CDR3 loop reads CASNRGPYNEQFF. The CDR3, as DNA: TGTGCCAGCAACCGTGGCCCGTACAATGAGCAGTTCTTC.

The V call is TRBV2, the J call TRBJ2-5; 10 bases align to TRBD1. V lost 6 bases, J lost 5 bases, and 18 bases stayed unmatched. The CDR3 totals 18 residues. Germline V gene data show CDR1 as SNHLY and CDR2 as FYNNEI. The CDR3 DNA follows: TGTGCCAGCAGCGTTCCGCGACAGGGGGCGGCGTGGAGGGAGACCCAGTACTTC. Its protein is CASSVPRQGAAWRETQYF.

Comments on this clonotype: Given a much more abundant clone one base away, this may be a read error. V and J are TRBV9 and TRBJ2-1, with 9 bases fitting TRBD2. This CDR3 comprises 16 residues. The germline CDR1 and CDR2 sequences are SGDLS and YYNGEE. Here the CDR3 reads CASSSTTSGPYNGQFF. CDR3 coding DNA: TGTGCCAGCAGCTCGACGACTAGCGGACCCTACAATGGGCAGTTCTTC.

This clonotype occurred a few times. The V call is TRBV18, the J call TRBJ2-1, with 14 bases that match TRBD2. J lost 4 bases, V lost 3 bases, and 2 bases had no gene match. The CDR3 extends over 16 amino acids. CDR1 and CDR2 from the germline V gene are KGHSH and LQKENI. The CDR3 protein is CASSPRTSGGYNEQFF. DNA of the CDR3: TGTGCCAGCTCACCCCGGACTAGCGGGGGGTACAATGAGCAGTTCTTC.

At least ten counts were recorded for this clonotype. The V gene is TRBV5-1, the J gene TRBJ2-7, with a tentative D call TRBD2 (6 bases). V dropped 2 bases and J dropped 0 bases, with 9 bases sitting between them. Germline V CDR1 and CDR2: SGHRS, YFSETQ. This CDR3 comprises 14 residues. The CDR3, as DNA: TGCGCCAGCAGCTTCGGGGGACTCTCCTACGAGCAGTACTTC. Protein product: CASSFGGLSYEQYF.

This clonotype was counted at least ten times. The chain joins TRBV20-1 to TRBJ1-1, with 8 bases that match TRBD1. Per the germline V gene, CDR1 is DFQATT and CDR2 is SNEGSKA (reference sequence). The CDR3 runs to 13 residues. The junction had 5 bases not matched to a gene; V was cut back by 4 bases and J by 4 bases. CDR3 DNA sequence: TGCAGTGCTATCAGGGGGCAGGCCACTGAAGCTTTCTTT. Translating gives CSAIRGQATEAFF.

This clonotype showed up many times. At one boundary the junction diverges from the germline segment, which might be a read error. This sequence joins TRBV29-1 and TRBJ1-4; D unresolved. Germline-derived CDR1 and CDR2 are SQVTM and ANQGSEA. This CDR3 is 11 amino acids long. The CDR3 sequence is CSVDLSEIRVF. The CDR3 DNA is TGCAGCGTCGATCTCTCCGAAATACGGGTTTTT.

This clonotype was detected ten times or more. The V call is TRBV29-1, the J call TRBJ2-3; D gene unclear. Germline V CDR1 and CDR2: SQVTM, ANQGSEA. The germline V and J ends were trimmed by 2 bases and 0 bases, with 15 bases remaining between them. This CDR3 is built from 16 residues. CDR3 sequence (DNA): TGCAGCGTTGAATGGGTTTTCTCTTTCAGCACAGATACGCAGTATTTT. As protein: CSVEWVFSFSTDTQYF.

This chain connects TRBV30 to TRBJ1-2; D gene unclear. V shed 3 bases and J shed 3 bases, with 11 bases lying between them. The CDR3 runs to 13 residues. Germline values: CDR1 GTSNPN, CDR2 SVGIG (reference sequence). For the CDR3, the DNA is TGTGCCTGGAGATATAACAGAGACTATGGCTACACCTTC. Encoded protein: CAWRYNRDYGYTF.